One sample yielded the 21 T cell receptor beta chains listed below, sequenced in a study of beta chain features in type 1 diabetes. Every isolated RNA sample was fully reverse transcribed, so sequencing captured expressed TCRB transcripts. TCRdb's table, derived via immunoSEQ multiplex PCR, lists solely in-frame clones and lacks some. The table includes 300,000 to 400,000 clones, 6.5% to 10% detected once. The sequencing input was central memory CD4+ T cells from blood. Source of these receptors: a woman younger than 30 in good health.

Many counts were recorded for this clone. The J gene is TRBJ2-1, the V gene TRBV18, with a possible D match to TRBD1 (6 bases). The germline gives CDR1 KGHSH, CDR2 LQKENI. This CDR3 is 12 amino acids long. Trimming removed 4 bases at V and 7 bases at J, with 8 bases between. The chain's CDR3 is CASSRDRNEQFF. CDR3 sequence (DNA): TGTGCCAGCTCACGTGACAGGAATGAGCAGTTCTTC.

CDR3 sequence: CASSFGTSGSNEQFF. CDR3 sequence (DNA): TGCGCCAGCAGCTTCGGGACTAGCGGGAGTAATGAGCAGTTCTTC. V gene TRBV5-1 combines with J gene TRBJ2-1; 14 positions agree with TRBD2. Germline V gene lookup returns CDR1 SGHRS and CDR2 YFSETQ. The CDR3 covers 15 residues. J lost 7 bases, V lost 2 bases, and 2 bases had no gene match.

V gene TRBV6-5 combines with J gene TRBJ1-5; D ambiguous. The length of the CDR3 is 12 residues. V dropped 4 bases and J dropped 9 bases, with 10 bases sitting between them. Looked up from germline, CDR1 is MNHEY and CDR2 is SVGAGI. The CDR3 region has the DNA TGTGCCAGCAGTTCCGAAGGACGGCCCCAGCATTTT. It translates to CASSSEGRPQHF.

Regarding this clone: Different DNA sequences within this sample yield the same CDR3. The chain joins TRBV5-6 to TRBJ1-1; 8 nucleotides line up with TRBD1. With V trimmed by 2 bases and J by 4 bases, 4 bases remained unmatched. The germline V gene encodes CDR1 SGHDT and CDR2 YYEEEE. The CDR3 sequence is 14 residues long. The CDR3 sequence: CASSLGQGTTEAFF. Here the CDR3 DNA reads TGTGCCAGCAGCTTAGGACAGGGCACCACTGAAGCTTTCTTT.

V and J are TRBV11-2 and TRBJ2-1; 11 positions agree with TRBD2. CDR1 is SGHAT, CDR2 FQNNGV, per germline. Trimming at V came to 5 bases and at J to 3 bases, leaving 6 bases not matched to a gene. The CDR3 is 16 residues long. The CDR3 loop reads CASSPRGLADYNEQFF. CDR3 nucleotides: TGTGCCAGCAGCCCCCGGGGACTAGCGGACTACAATGAGCAGTTCTTC.

This clone was seen more than once but under ten times. In DNA form, the CDR3 reads TGTGCCAGCAGACCTGGTACGAGCGGGAGGGGGATAGATACGCAGTATTTT. Its translation is CASRPGTSGRGIDTQYF. V usage is TRBV5-4 and J usage is TRBJ2-3; 10 bases fit TRBD2. In germline, CDR1 is SGHNT, CDR2 YYREEE (reference sequence). The CDR3 loop spans 17 amino acids. Trimming took 5 bases from V and 5 from J; bases not matched to a gene: 14.

The rearrangement joins TRBV11-2 to TRBJ2-2; D possibly uses TRBD1 or TRBD2 (5 bases each). In germline, CDR1 is SGHAT, CDR2 FQNNGV. The CDR3 is 14 amino acids. V was trimmed by 5 bases and J by 5 bases, leaving 12 bases between them. CDR3 region: CASSRSRETGELFF. CDR3 bases: TGTGCCAGCAGCCGTTCCAGGGAGACCGGGGAGCTGTTTTTT.

This clone was detected a few times. The rearrangement links TRBV6-5 to TRBJ2-7; D might be TRBD2 (5 bases). Germline V gene data show CDR1 as MNHEY and CDR2 as SVGAGI. This CDR3 comprises 14 residues. Between the trimmed V and J ends, which lost 6 bases and 3 bases, there was a span of 15 bases. The CDR3 DNA reads TGTGCCAGCAGAACCTATGGAGGCGGCTACGAGCAGTACTTC. This gives the protein CASRTYGGGYEQYF.

The rearrangement joins TRBV4-2 to TRBJ1-3; D unresolved. V gave up 0 bases and J gave up 7 bases, with 10 bases separating them. The CDR3 is 14 amino acids. CDR1 and CDR2 (germline): LGHNA, YNFKEQ. CDR3 sequence: CASSQEGRRNTIYF. CDR3 nucleotides: TGTGCCAGCAGCCAAGAAGGGAGGAGGAACACCATATATTTT.

This sequence joins TRBV6-5 and TRBJ2-2; D unresolved. Germline V lookup: CDR1 MNHEY, CDR2 SVGAGI. V lost 4 bases, J lost 7 bases, and 13 bases lay in between. This CDR3 is 14 amino acids long. The CDR3, as DNA: TGTGCCAGCAGTTCCCCGGGCCGAGGCGGGGAGCTGTTTTTT. Its protein product is CASSSPGRGGELFF.

This clone has more than one count but fewer than ten. This sequence joins TRBV5-1 and TRBJ2-3; TRBD1 agrees at 8 bases. This CDR3 spans 16 amino acids. Germline V CDR1 and CDR2: SGHRS, YFSETQ. V lost 0 bases, J lost 4 bases, and 7 bases stayed unmatched. CDR3 coding DNA: TGCGCCAGCAGCTTGGCGTCAGGGGGCGCATCAGATACGCAGTATTTT. This translates into CASSLASGGASDTQYF.

This clone was observed a handful of times. This sequence joins TRBV7-2 and TRBJ2-7; D is possibly TRBD1 (6 bases). Trimming stripped 2 bases from V and 0 bases from J, with 11 bases between. Germline CDR1 is SGHTA and CDR2 is FQGNSA. There are 15 residues in the CDR3. Here the CDR3 DNA reads TGTGCCAGCAGCTTAAGGGGGACATCCTCCTACGAGCAGTACTTC. Protein: CASSLRGTSSYEQYF.

The chain combines TRBV18 with TRBJ2-5, with unresolved D. This CDR3 has 13 amino acids. Germline V gene lookup returns CDR1 KGHSH and CDR2 LQKENI. The germline V and J ends were trimmed by 4 bases and 2 bases, with 8 bases remaining between them. CDR3 sequence: CASSRGEQETQYF. CDR3 coding DNA: TGTGCCAGCTCACGGGGTGAACAAGAGACCCAGTACTTC.

This clone was observed a few times. The rearrangement links TRBV11-2 to TRBJ2-6; 11 bases are a match to TRBD2. The CDR3 has 18 residues. V gave up 5 bases and J gave up 1 base; unmatched junction bases: 7. Germline V CDR1 and CDR2: SGHAT, FQNNGV. The DNA of the CDR3 is TGTGCCAGCAGCCTTACTAGCGGGAGCTTTTCTGGGGCCAACGTCCTGACTTTC. It specifies CASSLTSGSFSGANVLTF.

This rearrangement joins TRBV2 to TRBJ1-2; the match to TRBD1 covers 7 bases. From germline, CDR1 is SNHLY and CDR2 FYNNEI. V gave up 5 bases and J gave up 4 bases; unmatched junction bases: 13. This CDR3 comprises 16 residues. CDR3 loop: CASSRDSQLGPYGYTF. In nucleotides, the CDR3 is TGTGCCAGCAGTCGGGACAGCCAGTTGGGACCCTATGGCTACACCTTC.

V and J are TRBV25-1 and TRBJ1-1; 8 positions agree with TRBD1. CDR1 MGHDK and CDR2 SYGVNS come from the germline V gene. The ends lost 7 bases at V and 10 bases at J; junction bases unmatched: 8. The CDR3 loop spans 12 amino acids. In nucleotides, the CDR3 is TGTGCCAGCACCTCAACAGGGGGAGTAGCTTTCTTT. It encodes CASTSTGGVAFF.

This clone was observed a few times. This chain joins TRBV7-2 and TRBJ2-7; either TRBD1 or TRBD2 may supply D (5 bases each). From germline, CDR1 is SGHTA and CDR2 FQGNSA. CDR3 length: 14 amino acids. Trimming cost V 3 bases and J 2 bases, with 11 bases left between them. The CDR3 nucleotides are TGTGCCAGCAGCTTCGGGACGGGACCCTACGAGCAGTACTTC. Its protein is CASSFGTGPYEQYF.

This clone has a handful of counts. The V gene is TRBV5-1, the J gene TRBJ2-3, with 9 bases identical to TRBD2. Germline CDR1 reads SGHRS; CDR2 reads YFSETQ. The CDR3 covers 14 residues. The junction had 4 bases not matched to a gene; V was cut back by 4 bases and J by 4 bases. The CDR3 region is CASSPGLAADTQYF. CDR3 bases: TGCGCCAGCAGCCCGGGACTAGCAGCAGATACGCAGTATTTT.

This clone showed up many times. The chain carries TRBV5-8 and TRBJ2-1; unclear D gene. The germline gives CDR1 SGHTS, CDR2 YDEGEE. This CDR3 region has 15 residues. V was shortened by 1 base and J by 7 bases, with 15 bases between the two germline ends. The DNA of the CDR3 is TGTGCCAGCAGCTTGCAGCTACCCGGCTGGAATGAGCAGTTCTTC. Its protein is CASSLQLPGWNEQFF.

This clone was detected only a few times. V and J are TRBV4-1 and TRBJ1-2; possibly TRBD1 for D (5 bases). This CDR3 is 16 amino acids long. Trimming removed 1 base from V and 0 bases from J, with 12 bases in between. Germline lookup yields CDR1 MGHRA and CDR2 YSYEKL. As DNA, the CDR3 is TGCGCCAGCAGCCAAGGAGGGGCTCCAGCTAACTATGGCTACACCTTC. This codes for CASSQGGAPANYGYTF.

In its sample, this clone was seen many times. V gene TRBV18 combines with J gene TRBJ2-2; the D is unclear. Germline V gene sequence: CDR1 KGHSH, CDR2 LQKENI. There are 14 residues in the CDR3. With 2 bases removed from V and 4 bases from J, the gap between germline ends came to 8 bases. CDR3 sequence (DNA): TGTGCCAGCTCACCAGTGCGGACCACCGGGGAGCTGTTTTTT. Its protein is CASSPVRTTGELFF.